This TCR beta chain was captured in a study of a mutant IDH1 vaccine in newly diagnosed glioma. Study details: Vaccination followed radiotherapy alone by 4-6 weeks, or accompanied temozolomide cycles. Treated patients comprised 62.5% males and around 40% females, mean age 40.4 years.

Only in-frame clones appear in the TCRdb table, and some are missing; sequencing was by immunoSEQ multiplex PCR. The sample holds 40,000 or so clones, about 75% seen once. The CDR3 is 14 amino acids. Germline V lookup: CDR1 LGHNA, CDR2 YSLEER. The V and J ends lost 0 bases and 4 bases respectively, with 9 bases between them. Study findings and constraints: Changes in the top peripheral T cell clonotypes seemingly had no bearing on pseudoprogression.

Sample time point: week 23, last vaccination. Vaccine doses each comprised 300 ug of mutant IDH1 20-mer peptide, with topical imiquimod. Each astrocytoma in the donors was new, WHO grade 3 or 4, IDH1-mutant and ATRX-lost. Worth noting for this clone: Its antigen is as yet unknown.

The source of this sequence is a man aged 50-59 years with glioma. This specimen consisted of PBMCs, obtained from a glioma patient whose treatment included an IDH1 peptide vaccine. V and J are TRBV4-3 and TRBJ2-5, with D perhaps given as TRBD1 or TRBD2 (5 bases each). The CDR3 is CASSQEMRGETQYF. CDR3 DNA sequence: TGCGCCAGCAGCCAAGAGATGAGGGGAGAGACCCAGTACTTC.